This entry is about one T cell receptor (beta chain). These data are taken from a study of PD-L1 blockade in urothelial cancer. Study-level background: The researchers analyzed blood 3 weeks (second dose) and 6 weeks after treatment start.

In germline, CDR1 is SGDLS, CDR2 YYNGEE. This CDR3 has 15 amino acids. The junction had 3 bases not matched to a gene; V was cut back by 0 bases and J by 2 bases. The time point: peripheral blood 6 weeks after treatment start. Synthetic TCR analog templates were spiked into all PCRs individually. Method: immunoSEQ multiplex PCR; TCRdb's copy keeps in-frame clones and lacks some. The sample has 20,000 to 25,000 clones, approximately 90% seen once. This TCR came from a woman aged 60-75 years with urothelial cancer. Sequencing was performed on PBMCs, taken around atezolizumab (anti-PD-L1) treatment. The rearrangement uses TRBV9 and TRBJ2-3; 7 bases are a match to TRBD1. CDR3 amino acids: CASSVGGTATDTQYF. CDR3 coding DNA: TGTGCCAGCAGCGTAGGTGGGACAGCCACAGATACGCAGTATTTT.